A single count supports the clone carrying this T cell receptor (beta chain). Its target is unknown. The data stem from a study of T cells after posttransplantation cyclophosphamide. Study-level results: Donor-recipient repertoire similarity was low at 1-2 months, rising over year one. Recipient CMV seropositivity and CMV reactivation strongly tracked TRB clonality. Blood and skin or GI T cell repertoires showed limited TRB overlap.

Germline V gene lookup returns CDR1 SGHRS and CDR2 YFSETQ. The ends were cut back, 2 bases at V and 2 bases at J, with 10 bases in the middle. CDR3 length equals 15 residues. TCRdb keeps only in-frame clones here, not all; method: immunoSEQ multiplex PCR. The sample contains around 30,000 clones, 70% to 90% of which appear only once. The sample was PBMCs. The sequence derives from a woman aged 40 to 50 with a blood cancer, CMV-positive, and with a related stem cell donor. The chain links TRBV5-1 to TRBJ1-4; tentatively, D is TRBD1 (5 bases). This CDR3 is CASSFGTGTNEKLFF. The CDR3 DNA follows: TGCGCCAGCAGCTTCGGGACTGGTACTAATGAAAAACTGTTTTTT.